Each of the 29 T cell receptor beta chains below was sequenced from the same sample in a study of shared clonotypes between healthy human individuals. TCRdb's table, derived via immunoSEQ multiplex PCR, lists solely in-frame clones and lacks some. The table lists approximately 1,500,000 clones, under 99% of them singletons, with approximately 0.45% in the top ten. The sequenced material came from naive CD4+ T cells sorted from blood. Noted subset: CD45RA+ positively selected. These receptors all come from a man aged 25 to 45 in good health.

The genes are TRBV6-1 and TRBJ2-7, with TRBD1 matching over 9 bases. Germline-derived CDR1 and CDR2 are MNHNS and SASEGT. V lost 1 base to trimming and J lost 7 bases; unmatched junction nucleotides: 8. The CDR3 length is 15 residues. CDR3 region: CASSEGSGQGQEQYF. The CDR3 DNA is TGTGCCAGCAGTGAAGGTTCGGGACAGGGTCAGGAGCAGTACTTC.

The CDR3 loop reads CASSSDKNTQYF. The CDR3 DNA reads TGTGCCAGCAGTTCGGACAAGAATACGCAGTATTTT. The chain links TRBV6-6 to TRBJ2-3; D may be TRBD1 (5 bases). V was shortened by 4 bases and J by 7 bases, with 9 bases between the two germline ends. In germline, CDR1 is MNHNY, CDR2 SVGAGI (reference sequence). The CDR3 runs 12 residues.

The chain has TRBV10-3 and TRBJ2-2; 9 nucleotides line up with TRBD2. Trimming took 2 bases from V and 3 from J; bases not matched to a gene: 10. Germline V gene sequence: CDR1 ENHRY, CDR2 SYGVKD. The CDR3 runs 18 residues. The CDR3 is CAISERAIAGDYTGELFF. DNA of the CDR3: TGTGCCATCAGTGAGCGGGCAATAGCGGGAGACTACACCGGGGAGCTGTTTTTT.

The chain is built from TRBV10-1 and TRBJ1-5; TRBD1 might be the D (5 bases). Germline V gene data show CDR1 as WNHNN and CDR2 as SYGVQD (reference sequence). The CDR3 has 17 amino acids. The V gene lost 6 bases and the J gene lost 5 bases, with 23 bases spanning the gap. CDR3 DNA: TGCGCCAGCAGGATTCTTGGGACGACCCAGGACCATCAGCCCCAGCATTTT. It specifies CASRILGTTQDHQPQHF.

The chain uses TRBV5-8 and TRBJ2-6; 8 nucleotides align to TRBD1. The trim removed 4 bases at V and 0 bases at J, leaving 6 bases unmatched. From germline, CDR1 is SGHTS and CDR2 YDEGEE. This CDR3 spans 17 amino acids. In DNA form, the CDR3 reads TGTGCCAGCAGCACCTGGACAGGGAGCTCTGGGGCCAACGTCCTGACTTTC. Translating it yields CASSTWTGSSGANVLTF. The variable domain in full, with the rest retrieved from reference TRBV5-8 and TRBJ2-6, is EAGVTQSPTHLIKTRGQQATLRCSPISGHTSVYWYQQALGLGLQFLLWYDEGEERNRGNFPPRFSGRQFPNYSSELNVNALELEDSALYLCASSTWTGSSGANVLTFGAGSRLTVL.

The chain links TRBV6-5 to TRBJ2-7, with D perhaps TRBD2 (6 bases). CDR1 is MNHEY and CDR2 is SVGAGI in the germline V gene. This CDR3 contains 15 residues. The germline V and J ends were trimmed by 7 bases and 5 bases, with 21 bases remaining between them. This chain's CDR3 is CASTFRRGLFNEQYF. The CDR3 DNA follows: TGTGCCAGCACTTTTCGGAGGGGTTTGTTCAACGAGCAGTACTTC.

This chain uses TRBV5-1 with TRBJ2-5; the match to TRBD1 covers 10 bases. V lost 4 bases and J lost 5; bases outside the gene matches: 5. The germline V gene encodes CDR1 SGHRS and CDR2 YFSETQ. The length of the CDR3 is 14 residues. CDR3 nucleotide sequence: TGCGCCAGCAGCAAGACAGGGGGCGTGGAGACCCAGTACTTC. Translated: CASSKTGGVETQYF.

This clone was detected only once. The J gene is TRBJ2-3, the V gene TRBV7-3; 10 bases match TRBD1. Trimming took 4 bases from V and 0 from J; bases not matched to a gene: 16. The V gene's germline CDR1 is SGHTA and CDR2 FQGTGA. This CDR3 contains 20 residues. Here the CDR3 DNA reads TGTGCCAGCAGCTCCGGGACAGGGGCCTTTAGCGGACGAAGCACAGATACGCAGTATTTT. The encoded protein is CASSSGTGAFSGRSTDTQYF.

In its sample, this clone was seen once. This rearrangement joins TRBV6-1 to TRBJ1-1; possibly TRBD1 for D (5 bases). Trimming removed 7 bases at V and 3 bases at J, with 15 bases between. The CDR3 has 14 residues. The germline CDR1 and CDR2 sequences are MNHNS and SASEGT. CDR3 DNA: TGTGCCAGCAAGGGACTCTCGTGGGACACTGAAGCTTTCTTT. As protein: CASKGLSWDTEAFF.

The chain has TRBV9 and TRBJ2-7, with a possible D match to TRBD2 (5 bases). V was trimmed by 2 bases and J by 2 bases, leaving 11 bases between them. The CDR3 is made up of 14 amino acids. Germline V gene sequence: CDR1 SGDLS, CDR2 YYNGEE. As DNA, the CDR3 is TGTGCCAGCAGCGTGGTAGCGCAGACCTACGAGCAGTACTTC. It yields the protein CASSVVAQTYEQYF.

The J gene is TRBJ1-5, the V gene TRBV6-1; a weak D match, TRBD1 (5 bases). The germline gives CDR1 MNHNS, CDR2 SASEGT. Trimming cost V 1 base and J 1 base, with 14 bases left between them. The CDR3 totals 17 residues. The CDR3 region has the DNA TGTGCCAGCAGTGAAGGATTGGGACTCCCAAGCAATCAGCCCCAGCATTTT. Encoded protein: CASSEGLGLPSNQPQHF.

The CDR3 sequence is CASSYRAGNNEQFF. DNA for the CDR3: TGTGCCAGCAGTTACAGAGCGGGGAACAATGAGCAGTTCTTC. V is TRBV6-6 and J is TRBJ2-1, with 7 bases identical to TRBD2. CDR3 length: 14 residues. The J segment lost 5 bases and the V segment lost 2 bases, leaving 3 bases of the junction unmatched. Germline loops: CDR1 MNHNY, CDR2 SVGAGI (reference sequence).

The chain carries TRBV7-8 and TRBJ2-1, with 10 bases aligning to TRBD2. J lost 0 bases, V lost 6 bases, and 2 bases had no gene match. The CDR3 contains 15 residues. Per germline, CDR1 SGHVS and CDR2 FQNEAQ. CDR3 sequence reads: CASRSSGSSYNEQFF. The CDR3 bases are TGTGCCAGCAGATCTAGCGGGAGCTCCTACAATGAGCAGTTCTTC.

V and J are TRBV29-1 and TRBJ2-1; 7 bases line up with TRBD2. The trim removed 7 bases at V and 9 bases at J, leaving 18 bases unmatched. Germline loops: CDR1 SQVTM, CDR2 ANQGSEA. The CDR3 is made up of 15 amino acids. The CDR3 sequence is CSALGEAGVLGEQFF. Written as DNA, the CDR3 is TGCAGCGCCCTCGGTGAGGCGGGAGTATTGGGTGAGCAGTTCTTC.

On this clone: This sample includes further DNA sequences coding for the same CDR3. This sequence joins TRBV7-9 and TRBJ2-5; D gene unclear. The CDR3 length is 12 residues. CDR1 is SEHNR, CDR2 FQNEAQ, per germline (reference sequence). The ends were cut back, 5 bases at V and 5 bases at J, with 9 bases in the middle. CDR3 in DNA: TGTGCCAGCAGCCCCAGAGGCGAGACCCAGTACTTC. As protein: CASSPRGETQYF.

This clone was picked up one time. J is TRBJ1-3 and V is TRBV10-2, with D perhaps TRBD1 (6 bases). V lost 0 bases and J lost 4, with 13 bases in between. This CDR3 comprises 16 residues. Germline CDR1 reads WSHSY; CDR2 reads SAAADI. Here the CDR3 DNA reads TGCGCCAGCAGTGAGTCGAGAAGGACAGTAGGAAACACCATATATTTT. Translation gives CASSESRRTVGNTIYF.

The chain carries TRBV9 and TRBJ1-3, with D perhaps TRBD1 (6 bases). Per germline, CDR1 SGDLS and CDR2 YYNGEE. This CDR3 has 15 residues. Trimming removed 0 bases at V and 3 bases at J, with 10 bases between. The CDR3 DNA sequence: TGTGCCAGCAGCGTAGCGACAGGTGGTGGAAACACCATATATTTT. This sequence encodes CASSVATGGGNTIYF.

V is TRBV28 and J is TRBJ2-7; D is undetermined. V lost 5 bases and J 7 bases, leaving 21 bases between the germline ends. The CDR3 has 15 amino acids. Germline lookup yields CDR1 MDHEN and CDR2 SYDVKM. The CDR3 DNA sequence: TGTGCCAGCAGTCCAAACCATCTCCCCTACGGGGAGCAGTACTTC. This translates into CASSPNHLPYGEQYF.

Concerning this clone: Other DNA sequences in the sample encode the same CDR3. The rearrangement links TRBV15 to TRBJ2-7; 10 positions agree with TRBD2. The length of the CDR3 is 13 residues. Germline-derived CDR1 and CDR2 are LNHNV and YYDKDF (reference sequence). The trim removed 6 bases at V and 1 base at J, leaving 0 bases unmatched. The CDR3 loop is CATRTSGSYEQYF. The CDR3 coding sequence is TGTGCCACCAGGACTAGCGGGTCCTACGAGCAGTACTTC.

V and J are TRBV10-3 and TRBJ1-1, with a weak D call TRBD1 (5 bases). V shed 2 bases and J shed 3 bases, with 10 bases lying between them. The germline V gene has CDR1 ENHRY and CDR2 SYGVKD. This CDR3 comprises 14 residues. The CDR3 protein is CAISEGGVDTEAFF. CDR3 DNA sequence: TGTGCCATCAGTGAGGGGGGAGTCGACACTGAAGCTTTCTTT.

The rearrangement joins TRBV18 to TRBJ1-2; D uncertain. The CDR3 spans 14 residues. Germline V gene sequence: CDR1 KGHSH, CDR2 LQKENI. The germline V and J ends were trimmed by 2 bases and 3 bases, with 10 bases remaining between them. The CDR3 loop reads CASSPGLGDYGYTF. In DNA form, the CDR3 reads TGTGCCAGCTCACCAGGTCTTGGGGACTATGGCTACACCTTC.

This clone was seen only once. This rearrangement joins TRBV2 to TRBJ2-7; D remains unclear. This CDR3 contains 12 residues. Germline CDR1 and CDR2: SNHLY and FYNNEI. V lost 8 bases and J 2 bases, leaving 10 bases between the germline ends. The chain's CDR3 is CASRAIPYEQYF. Here the CDR3 DNA reads TGTGCCAGCCGGGCGATACCCTACGAGCAGTACTTC.

This chain links TRBV15 with TRBJ2-5; 7 bases line up with TRBD1. Germline values: CDR1 LNHNV, CDR2 YYDKDF (reference sequence). Unmatched junction bases numbered 9, after V lost 0 bases and J lost 5 bases. The CDR3 length is 16 residues. The CDR3 loop reads CATSRDLPIQGETQYF. Written as DNA, the CDR3 is TGTGCCACCAGCAGAGATTTGCCAATACAGGGGGAGACCCAGTACTTC.

The chain employs TRBV10-3 and TRBJ2-2, with 11 positions matching TRBD1. In germline, CDR1 is ENHRY, CDR2 SYGVKD. V trimming: 4 bases; J trimming: 4 bases; junction bases outside the gene matches: 8. The CDR3 runs to 17 residues. Here the CDR3 reads CAISADRGRVVTGELFF. The CDR3 nucleotides read TGTGCCATCAGTGCGGACAGGGGGCGCGTTGTCACCGGGGAGCTGTTTTTT.

The chain employs TRBV19 and TRBJ2-1, with 8 bases aligning to TRBD1. The CDR3 contains 17 residues. Germline V CDR1 and CDR2: LNHDA, SQIVND (reference sequence). V was pared by 5 bases and J by 2 bases, with 11 bases of the junction left unmatched. Here the CDR3 reads CASSATGTGRTYNEQFF. In DNA form, the CDR3 reads TGTGCCAGTAGTGCTACAGGGACAGGCCGTACCTACAATGAGCAGTTCTTC.

V is TRBV25-1 and J is TRBJ2-2; D is ambiguous. Germline CDR1 MGHDK, CDR2 SYGVNS. CDR3 length: 14 residues. The germline V and J ends were trimmed by 1 base and 5 bases, with 8 bases remaining between them. The CDR3 loop is CASSEWAGTGELFF. The DNA of the CDR3 is TGTGCCAGCAGTGAATGGGCCGGAACCGGGGAGCTGTTTTTT.

The rearrangement links TRBV29-1 to TRBJ1-2; perhaps TRBD1 as D (5 bases). V lost 7 bases to trimming and J lost 1 base, with 7 bases between them. Germline assignment: CDR1 SQVTM and CDR2 ANQGSEA. CDR3 length: 11 residues. The CDR3 nucleotides are TGCAGCGATCAGGGTAACTATGGCTACACCTTC. Protein sequence: CSDQGNYGYTF.

The genes are TRBV7-3 and TRBJ2-1; tentatively, D is TRBD2 (5 bases). Trimming stripped 2 bases from V and 3 bases from J, with 11 bases between. The CDR3 spans 15 residues. The germline CDR1 and CDR2 sequences are SGHTA and FQGTGA. The CDR3 DNA is TGTGCCAGCAGCTTAGGGCTAGCTTTCTACAATGAGCAGTTCTTC. Translated, it gives CASSLGLAFYNEQFF.

The chain employs TRBV9 and TRBJ1-2; 7 positions agree with TRBD1. Germline CDR1 and CDR2: SGDLS and YYNGEE. V trimming: 4 bases; J trimming: 3 bases; junction bases outside the gene matches: 9. The CDR3 loop spans 15 amino acids. The DNA of the CDR3 is TGTGCCAGCAGCTTAATGGACAGGACCGACTATGGCTACACCTTC. Translating it yields CASSLMDRTDYGYTF. The full variable domain, rest sourced from reference TRBV9 and TRBJ1-2, is DSGVTQTPKHLITATGQRVTLRCSPRSGDLSVYWYQQSLDQGLQFLIQYYNGEERAKGNILERFSAQQFPDLHSELNLSSLELGDSALYFCASSLMDRTDYGYTFGSGTRLTVV.